This is a list of T cell receptor beta chains from one sample in a study of T cell responses to AZD1222 COVID-19 vaccine. Profiling relied on immunoSEQ multiplex PCR, and the TCRdb table lists in-frame clones only, not all of them. The sample shows about 140,000 clones, about nine tenths of them seen only once. The specimen comprised peripheral blood, sampled on day 0 of AZD1222 vaccination. The receptor source for this set is an adult in good health. Each CDR3 is given with its conserved first and last residue. The order of the fields is D gene, J gene, clone size, V gene, CDR3 protein, CDR3 DNA. The D gene is left open where the match is weak. Size tells how often a clone was seen (once, few, many) or the class of an expanded clone, and some rows leave it out.

>-|TRBJ2-7|-|TRBV28
CASSLVKGSSYEQYF
TGTGCCAGCAGTTTAGTTAAGGGTAGCTCCTACGAGCAGTACTTC
>-|TRBJ1-1|-|TRBV10-2
CASSPEPSIGISYYTEAFF
TGCGCCAGCAGTCCTGAGCCCTCGATAGGTATATCTTATTACACTGAAGCTTTCTTT
>-|TRBJ2-7|-|TRBV10-1
CASSKDSASYEQYF
TGCGCCAGCAGTAAGGACAGTGCTTCCTACGAGCAGTACTTC
>TRBD1|TRBJ2-1|-|TRBV14
CASSQLSTGGIYNEQFF
TGTGCCAGCAGCCAACTTTCGACAGGGGGGATTTACAATGAGCAGTTCTTC
>TRBD1|TRBJ2-7|-|TRBV2
CASSSGQGVLYSRDF
TGTGCCAGCAGTTCGGGACAGGGGGTTCTCTACTCCAGGGACTTC
>TRBD1|TRBJ2-7|-|TRBV28
CASSHPTGTGLVHEQYF
TGTGCCAGCAGTCACCCTACCGGGACAGGGTTGGTCCACGAGCAGTACTTC
>TRBD1|TRBJ2-7|-|TRBV7-9
CASSPRGYEQYF
TGTGCCAGCAGCCCCAGGGGGTACGAGCAGTACTTC
>-|TRBJ1-2|-|TRBV6-1
CASSEASNYGYTF
TGTGCCAGCAGTGAAGCATCTAACTATGGCTACACCTTC
>-|TRBJ2-1|-|TRBV28
CASILGGNNEQFF
TGTGCCAGCATACTAGGTGGAAACAATGAGCAGTTCTTC
>TRBD2|TRBJ2-2|-|TRBV7-9
CASSPPRAGGRSTGELFF
TGTGCCAGCAGCCCCCCCCGGGCGGGGGGGCGTTCTACCGGGGAGCTGTTTTTT
>TRBD2|TRBJ2-7|-|TRBV10-3
CATRLAGGTYEQYF
TGTGCCACCAGACTAGCGGGGGGTACCTACGAGCAGTACTTC
>-|TRBJ2-7|-|TRBV7-2
CASSFSSSFIPPYEQYF
TGTGCCAGCAGCTTTTCCTCGAGTTTTATCCCTCCCTACGAGCAGTACTTC
>TRBD1|TRBJ1-5|-|TRBV19
CASSIGDSLGSNQPQHF
TGTGCCAGTAGTATAGGGGACAGCTTGGGTTCCAATCAGCCCCAGCATTTT
>-|TRBJ1-2|-|TRBV7-2
CASSLGAGYGYTF
TGTGCCAGCAGCTTAGGTGCTGGCTATGGCTACACCTTC
>TRBD2|TRBJ2-7|-|TRBV4-1
CASSQDRGGRAYEQYF
TGCGCCAGCAGCCAAGATAGAGGCGGGAGGGCTTACGAGCAGTACTTC
>-|TRBJ1-1|-|TRBV6-6
CASKDQGTEAFF
TGTGCCAGCAAGGACCAAGGGACTGAAGCTTTCTTT
>-|TRBJ1-2|-|TRBV27
CASSPAMLRGYTF
TGTGCCAGCAGTCCAGCAATGTTGAGGGGCTACACCTTC
>-|TRBJ2-3|-|TRBV5-1
CASSLADPSTDTQYF
TGCGCCAGCAGCTTGGCTGACCCTAGCACAGATACGCAGTATTTT
>-|TRBJ1-1|-|TRBV6-5
CASSSTYGLINTEAFF
TGTGCCAGCAGTTCGACATATGGACTCATAAACACTGAAGCTTTCTTT
>-|TRBJ1-1|-|TRBV19
CASRVPRGYGTEAFF
TGTGCCAGTAGAGTCCCCAGAGGATATGGGACTGAAGCTTTCTTT
>TRBD1|TRBJ1-2|-|TRBV19
CASSITGARSYTF
TGTGCCAGTAGTATCACAGGGGCCAGGAGCTACACCTTC
>-|TRBJ1-3|-|TRBV5-6
CASSFIGGNTIYF
TGTGCCAGCAGCTTCATTGGGGGAAACACCATATATTTT
>-|TRBJ2-6|-|TRBV5-1
CASSRDAPSGANVLTF
TGCGCCAGCAGCCGCGACGCACCCTCTGGGGCCAACGTCCTGACTTTC
>-|TRBJ2-7|-|TRBV10-3
CAISLDPTYEQYF
TGTGCCATCAGTTTGGACCCGACCTACGAGCAGTACTTC
>-|TRBJ2-1|once|TRBV4-1
CASSQGEELRGYNEQFF
TGCGCCAGCAGCCAAGGTGAAGAGTTGAGGGGCTACAATGAGCAGTTCTTC
>-|TRBJ2-5|-|TRBV2
CASSPRETQYF
TGTGCCAGCAGTCCCAGGGAGACCCAGTACTTC
>-|TRBJ2-1|many|TRBV6-1
CASSEAAQGEQFF
TGTGCCAGCAGTGAAGCCGCACAGGGTGAGCAGTTCTTC
>-|TRBJ2-1|once|TRBV25-1
CASSAQGPYNEQFF
TGTGCCAGCAGTGCACAGGGCCCCTACAATGAGCAGTTCTTC
>TRBD1|TRBJ1-3|-|TRBV7-2
CASSSGQVAAGNTIYF
TGTGCCAGCAGCTCCGGACAGGTGGCGGCTGGAAACACCATATATTTT
>TRBD1|TRBJ1-1|-|TRBV29-1
CSVEGDSTEAFF
TGCAGCGTTGAGGGGGACAGTACTGAAGCTTTCTTT